The clone carrying this TCR beta chain was seen only a few times. This CDR3 has 13 residues. CDR1 MNHEY and CDR2 SVGAGI come from the germline V gene. V gave up 7 bases and J gave up 4 bases, with 10 bases separating them. The data were obtained in a study of T cell repertoires in cytomegalovirus infection. Study in general: An indication of both CMV infection and matching HLA type came from public TCR beta signatures.

TCRdb independently ran MiXCR on the reads; one entry per CDR3 protein. The table records approximately 630,000 distinct CDR3 sequences, roughly 26% of them present only once. The TCR was taken from a human donor in good health (CMV status not recorded). Some clones in this sample may be carry-over from other donors' samples. The sample taken for sequencing was CD8+ T cells from PBMCs. The chain employs TRBV6-5 and TRBJ2-2; the D gene is possibly TRBD1 (6 bases). The CDR3 region has the DNA TGTGCCAGCAAAGGGGGAATCACCGGGGAGCTGTTTTTT. Encoded protein: CASKGGITGELFF.